The 32 T cell receptor beta chains presented below share a single source sample, sequenced in a study of OX40 agonist ivuxolimab in advanced cancers. The protocol used for the library was the immunoSEQ multiplex PCR assay. Here the immuneACCESS table is served through TCRdb, limited to in-frame sequences with V and J called. Missing clones are a known gap in these copies; in checked studies unresolved V genes cover under half, and the rest lacks a known reason. Within this sample are under 100,000 clones, with 83% of them counted one time only. The leading ten clones occupy about 0.8% of the sample. Source: CD4+ or CD8+ T cells sorted from blood, taken in a trial of the OX40 agonist ivuxolimab. Receptors were obtained from an adult with an advanced solid tumor such as melanoma, head and neck, liver or kidney cancer.

J is TRBJ2-5 and V is TRBV6-4, with unresolved D. V gave up 6 bases and J gave up 13 bases, with 15 bases separating them. This CDR3 has 11 amino acids. CDR1 and CDR2 (germline): MRHNA, SNTAGT. CDR3 residues: CASRRRTPGYF. Here the CDR3 DNA reads TGTGCCAGCAGGCGTCGGACCCCCGGGTACTTC.

V gene TRBV2 combines with J gene TRBJ2-1; D is unclear. Looked up from germline, CDR1 is SNHLY and CDR2 is FYNNEI. The V gene lost 8 bases and the J gene lost 10 bases, with 12 bases spanning the gap. CDR3 length equals 11 residues. The CDR3 is CASAPSREQFF. CDR3 DNA: TGTGCCAGCGCTCCCAGTAGGGAGCAGTTCTTC.

The chain has TRBV11-2 and TRBJ2-7; 8 bases fit TRBD1. Germline V CDR1 and CDR2: SGHAT, FQNNGV. CDR3 size: 14 residues. The V gene end was trimmed by 6 bases and the J gene end by 3 bases; junction bases not matched to a gene: 7. The CDR3: CASSSGTGHYEQYF. For the CDR3, the DNA is TGTGCCAGCAGTTCTGGGACAGGACACTACGAGCAGTACTTC.

Only one count was recorded for this clone. This chain joins TRBV30 and TRBJ2-7; weak D call: TRBD2 (6 bases). Per germline, CDR1 GTSNPN and CDR2 SVGIG (reference sequence). Between the trimmed V and J ends, which lost 0 bases and 6 bases, there was a span of 18 bases. The CDR3 length is 15 residues. The CDR3 DNA is TGTGCCTGGAGTGTACCGGCGGGGTTTAGGGGCGAGCAGTACTTC. Translation: CAWSVPAGFRGEQYF.

The chain employs TRBV6-4 and TRBJ2-3; D is unresolved. Germline values: CDR1 MRHNA, CDR2 SNTAGT. CDR3 length equals 15 residues. V gave up 3 bases and J gave up 0 bases, with 10 bases separating them. The CDR3 loop reads CASSEELTSTDTQYF. CDR3 in DNA: TGTGCCAGCAGTGAGGAACTTACTAGCACAGATACGCAGTATTTT.

This clone was recorded at least ten times. The chain carries TRBV11-2 and TRBJ1-3; 7 bases agree with TRBD1. Trimming at V came to 7 bases and at J to 4 bases, leaving 7 bases not matched to a gene. Germline assignment: CDR1 SGHAT and CDR2 FQNNGV. CDR3 length equals 14 residues. CDR3 sequence reads: CASNPGTAGNTIYF. CDR3 coding DNA: TGTGCCAGCAACCCCGGGACAGCCGGAAACACCATATATTTT.

The chain has TRBV10-3 and TRBJ1-2; D remains unclear. V was pared by 2 bases and J by 1 base, with 8 bases between. Looked up from germline, CDR1 is ENHRY and CDR2 is SYGVKD. The CDR3 sequence is 14 residues long. The CDR3 nucleotides are TGTGCCATCAGTGAGGTGAGGGATAACTATGGCTACACCTTC. This encodes CAISEVRDNYGYTF.

The chain is built from TRBV7-8 and TRBJ1-2; 8 positions agree with TRBD1. Germline values: CDR1 SGHVS, CDR2 FQNEAQ. The CDR3 consists of 15 residues. J was trimmed by 7 bases and V by 5 bases; bases with no gene match: 12. The CDR3 loop is CASSLRGQGEGGYTF. The CDR3 bases are TGTGCCAGCAGCCTACGCGGACAGGGAGAGGGTGGCTACACCTTC.

In this sample, this clone turned up once. The chain is built from TRBV10-3 and TRBJ1-1; the match to TRBD1 covers 9 bases. Trimming removed 4 bases from V and 4 bases from J; junction bases left unmatched: 13. Germline CDR1 reads ENHRY; CDR2 reads SYGVKD. The CDR3 is made up of 17 amino acids. In DNA form, the CDR3 reads TGTGCCATCAGTGTGGGGGGACAGGGAGGCGGGAGCACTGAAGCTTTCTTT. This gives the protein CAISVGGQGGGSTEAFF.

The chain is built from TRBV5-1 and TRBJ2-3, with TRBD2 identical over 7 bases. The CDR3 covers 15 residues. Germline V gene sequence: CDR1 SGHRS, CDR2 YFSETQ. J lost 5 bases, V lost 3 bases, and 9 bases had no gene match. The CDR3 loop reads CASSYRGGEGDTQYF. The CDR3 DNA sequence: TGCGCCAGCAGCTACCGGGGCGGGGAGGGAGATACGCAGTATTTT.

This clone was detected a few times. V gene TRBV5-4 combines with J gene TRBJ1-6; the D gene is possibly TRBD1 (5 bases). V lost 4 bases, J lost 8 bases, and 13 bases lay in between. Germline V gene sequence: CDR1 SGHNT, CDR2 YYREEE (reference sequence). The CDR3 length is 14 residues. The CDR3 is CASSLRGGDSPLHF. The CDR3 coding sequence is TGTGCCAGCAGCCTACGGGGGGGTGATTCACCCCTCCACTTT.

The CDR3 DNA reads as TGTGCCAGTAGTATCTCAGGGAGGCAGCCCCAGCATTTT. Translation gives CASSISGRQPQHF. The gene calls are TRBV19 and TRBJ1-5; TRBD1 might be the D (5 bases). Germline V gives CDR1 LNHDA, CDR2 SQIVND (reference sequence). This CDR3 is built from 13 residues. Between the trimmed V and J ends, which lost 3 bases and 7 bases, there was a span of 10 bases.

V and J are TRBV2 and TRBJ2-1; D assignment may be TRBD1 or TRBD2 (5 bases each). Between the trimmed V and J ends, which lost 1 base and 4 bases, there was a span of 11 bases. The germline V gene encodes CDR1 SNHLY and CDR2 FYNNEI. The CDR3 is 15 residues long. The CDR3 DNA reads as TGTGCCAGCAGTGAAGGCCAGGGACCTTACAATGAGCAGTTCTTC. Residues: CASSEGQGPYNEQFF.

The V gene is TRBV6-5, the J gene TRBJ1-2; 7 bases map to TRBD1. After removal of 0 bases from V and 6 bases from J, the junction contained 7 bases not matched to a gene. The CDR3 loop spans 15 amino acids. Germline V gives CDR1 MNHEY, CDR2 SVGAGI. The CDR3 region has the DNA TGTGCCAGCAGTTACTCGAGAGACAGGGTTAATGGCTACACCTTC. It codes for CASSYSRDRVNGYTF.

This clone was found once. The gene calls are TRBV19 and TRBJ2-3; 7 nucleotides align to TRBD2. The CDR3 loop spans 15 amino acids. From germline, CDR1 is LNHDA and CDR2 SQIVND (reference sequence). The V and J ends lost 6 bases and 5 bases, in that order; junction bases with no gene match: 11. CDR3: CASSGGRARIDTQYF. For the CDR3, the DNA is TGTGCCAGTAGCGGGGGGAGGGCACGGATAGATACGCAGTATTTT.

The V and J genes are TRBV7-9 and TRBJ1-5, with D possibly matching TRBD1 (5 bases). Trimming left V 8 bases short and J 4 bases short, with 6 bases between. Per the germline V gene, CDR1 is SEHNR and CDR2 is FQNEAQ (reference sequence). This CDR3 spans 11 amino acids. The CDR3 sequence: CASGGNQPQHF. The CDR3 bases are TGTGCCAGCGGGGGGAATCAGCCCCAGCATTTT.

This sequence joins TRBV23-1 and TRBJ2-2; TRBD2 matches 9 bases. TRBV23-1 counts as an open reading frame of uncertain function. The V gene end was trimmed by 2 bases and the J gene end by 2 bases; junction bases not matched to a gene: 6. This CDR3 is 17 amino acids long. CDR3 loop: CASSQGPSGTNTGELFF. CDR3 sequence (DNA): TGCGCCAGCAGTCAAGGTCCTAGCGGGACTAACACCGGGGAGCTGTTTTTT.

The chain couples TRBV7-2 to TRBJ2-7, with 9 bases matching TRBD1. Germline CDR1 is SGHTA and CDR2 is FQGNSA. The CDR3 extends over 15 amino acids. J was trimmed by 4 bases and V by 4 bases; bases with no gene match: 8. Here the CDR3 reads CASSSRTGEAYEQYF. Here the CDR3 DNA reads TGTGCCAGCAGCTCGCGGACAGGGGAAGCTTACGAGCAGTACTTC. The entire variable domain, with the rest obtained from reference TRBV7-2 and TRBJ2-7, is as follows: GAGVSQSPSNKVTEKGKDVELRCDPISGHTALYWYRQSLGQGLEFLIYFQGNSAPDKSGLPSDRFSAERTGGSVSTLTIQRTQQEDSAVYLCASSSRTGEAYEQYFGPGTRLTVT.

Notes on this clone: This same CDR3 is encoded by further DNA sequences in the sample. The chain recombines TRBV18 with TRBJ1-3; D gene unclear. The germline V gene has CDR1 KGHSH and CDR2 LQKENI. V was clipped by 0 bases and J by 0 bases, with 9 bases between them. CDR3 length equals 16 residues. The CDR3 reads CASSPPSADSGNTIYF. The CDR3 region has the DNA TGTGCCAGCTCACCACCGAGCGCAGACTCTGGAAACACCATATATTTT. Full variable domain (outside the CDR3, taken from reference TRBV18 and TRBJ1-3): NAGVMQNPRHLVRRRGQEARLRCSPMKGHSHVYWYRQLPEEGLKFMVYLQKENIIDESGMPKERFSAEFPKEGPSILRIQQVVRGDSAAYFCASSPPSADSGNTIYFGEGSWLTVV.

The V call is TRBV6-1, the J call TRBJ1-4; the D gene is possibly TRBD1 (5 bases). The CDR3 spans 16 residues. In germline, CDR1 is MNHNS, CDR2 SASEGT. The V and J ends lost 4 bases and 8 bases respectively, with 20 bases between them. The CDR3 loop reads CASSGPLGLREEKLFF. For the CDR3, the DNA is TGTGCCAGCAGTGGCCCGTTGGGACTCCGGGAGGAAAAACTGTTTTTT.

V gene TRBV7-3 combines with J gene TRBJ2-5, with D maybe TRBD2 (6 bases). The CDR3 runs to 13 residues. Trimming left V 6 bases short and J 0 bases short, with 8 bases between. The germline V gene encodes CDR1 SGHTA and CDR2 FQGTGA. CDR3 bases: TGTGCCAGCAGTCGGGGGTACCAAGAGACCCAGTACTTC. Translation: CASSRGYQETQYF.

V usage is TRBV6-4 and J usage is TRBJ1-2; perhaps TRBD1 as D (5 bases). Trimming pared 6 bases from V and 8 bases from J, leaving 16 bases between. In germline, CDR1 is MRHNA, CDR2 SNTAGT. CDR3 length: 13 residues. CDR3 amino acids: CASRRGPLEGYTF. CDR3 in DNA: TGTGCCAGCAGGCGGGGCCCCCTCGAGGGCTACACCTTC.

The chain carries TRBV10-2 and TRBJ2-7; 8 bases are a match to TRBD2. The J segment lost 1 base and the V segment lost 8 bases, leaving 10 bases of the junction unmatched. There are 15 residues in the CDR3. CDR1 and CDR2 (germline): WSHSY, SAAADI. The CDR3 DNA follows: TGCGCCAGCGGGGGACTAGATTTCGGGTCCTACGAGCAGTACTTC. As protein: CASGGLDFGSYEQYF.

This chain links TRBV5-3 with TRBJ1-1; D is undetermined. TRBV5-3 is noted as an ORF with a role that remains uncertain. The CDR3 totals 14 residues. The germline V and J ends were trimmed by 4 bases and 5 bases, with 15 bases remaining between them. CDR3 sequence: CARSTAFYSTEAFF. The CDR3 DNA is TGTGCCAGAAGCACAGCTTTCTATTCGACTGAAGCTTTCTTT.

The genes are TRBV2 and TRBJ1-2, with TRBD1 identical over 8 bases. The CDR3 runs 14 residues. Germline V gives CDR1 SNHLY, CDR2 FYNNEI. Losses at the gene ends were 7 bases for V and 4 bases for J; bases not matched to a gene: 8. The CDR3 protein is CASTWTGRSYGYTF. The CDR3 DNA is TGTGCCAGCACTTGGACAGGGAGGTCCTATGGCTACACCTTC.

The chain has TRBV18 and TRBJ2-7, with D possibly TRBD1 on 6 matching bases. The CDR3 consists of 16 residues. In germline, CDR1 is KGHSH, CDR2 LQKENI. V was pared by 4 bases and J by 5 bases, with 21 bases between. CDR3: CASSRNRDTVGNEQYF. CDR3 bases: TGTGCCAGCTCACGCAACCGGGACACCGTTGGGAACGAGCAGTACTTC.

This clone was counted a few times. The rearrangement links TRBV30 to TRBJ2-2; 8 bases line up with TRBD2. The V and J ends lost 2 bases and 6 bases, in that order; junction bases with no gene match: 11. Germline V CDR1 and CDR2: GTSNPN, SVGIG (reference sequence). This CDR3 comprises 16 residues. The CDR3 here is CAWSRTSSGGPGELFF. As DNA, the CDR3 is TGTGCCTGGAGTCGTACGTCAAGCGGGGGACCCGGGGAGCTGTTTTTT.

The chain has TRBV5-1 and TRBJ2-3; 12 positions match TRBD2. The CDR3 totals 18 residues. The junction had 7 bases not matched to a gene; V was cut back by 2 bases and J by 0 bases. The germline V gene has CDR1 SGHRS and CDR2 YFSETQ. CDR3 amino acids: CASSFSRTSGASTDTQYF. Written as DNA, the CDR3 is TGCGCCAGCAGCTTTTCCCGGACTAGCGGGGCAAGCACAGATACGCAGTATTTT. The full variable domain, its missing parts supplied by reference TRBV5-1 and TRBJ2-3, is KAGVTQTPRYLIKTRGQQVTLSCSPISGHRSVSWYQQTPGQGLQFLFEYFSETQRNKGNFPGRFSGRQFSNSRSEMNVSTLELGDSALYLCASSFSRTSGASTDTQYFGPGTRLTVL.

The CDR3 protein is CASSSPSGLLGYEQYF. CDR3 DNA: TGTGCCAGCAGCTCGCCTTCGGGACTTCTAGGCTACGAGCAGTACTTC. The rearrangement links TRBV7-9 to TRBJ2-7; tentative D call: TRBD2 (6 bases). Germline-derived CDR1 and CDR2 are SEHNR and FQNEAQ (reference sequence). V gave up 4 bases and J gave up 3 bases, with 19 bases separating them. This CDR3 is built from 16 residues. Full variable domain (missing parts from reference TRBV7-9 and TRBJ2-7): DTGVSQNPRHKITKRGQNVTFRCDPISEHNRLYWYRQTLGQGPEFLTYFQNEAQLEKSRLLSDRFSAERPKGSFSTLEIQRTEQGDSAMYLCASSSPSGLLGYEQYFGPGTRLTVT.

The J gene is TRBJ1-1, the V gene TRBV11-2, with a tentative D call TRBD1 (6 bases). The CDR3 spans 13 residues. Germline CDR1 is SGHAT and CDR2 is FQNNGV. V was trimmed by 0 bases and J by 7 bases, leaving 9 bases between them. CDR3 sequence reads: CASSLDRGGEAFF. CDR3 bases: TGTGCCAGCAGCTTAGATCGAGGGGGTGAAGCTTTCTTT. Filled out from reference TRBV11-2 and TRBJ1-1, the complete variable domain reads EAGVAQSPRYKIIEKRQSVAFWCNPISGHATLYWYQQILGQGPKLLIQFQNNGVVDDSQLPKDRFSAERLKGVDSTLKIQPAKLEDSAVYLCASSLDRGGEAFFGQGTRLTVV.

This clone was recorded only once. The chain recombines TRBV19 with TRBJ2-3; 8 nucleotides line up with TRBD2. The CDR3 runs 15 residues. From germline, CDR1 is LNHDA and CDR2 SQIVND (reference sequence). V gave up 9 bases and J gave up 3 bases; unmatched junction bases: 11. The CDR3 DNA follows: TGTGCCAGCCGCCGGGAGCGGGGGTTAACAGATACGCAGTATTTT. It encodes CASRRERGLTDTQYF.

About this clone itself: Relative to the germline gene, one junction end is altered; a read error may explain this. The chain recombines TRBV19 with TRBJ1-2; no clear D. Germline loops: CDR1 LNHDA, CDR2 SQIVND (reference sequence). The CDR3 consists of 11 residues. DNA for the CDR3: TGTGCCAGTAGTATAGCGGACGTACCCTACTTC. This codes for CASSIADVPYF.